This TCR beta chain is from a study of tissue T cells after allogeneic stem cell transplantation. TCRbeta CDR3 was sequenced at survey depth with template counts. Only in-frame clones appear in the TCRdb table, and some are missing; sequencing was by immunoSEQ multiplex PCR. Of approximately 17,000 clones in the sample, just over 70% were seen once. Concerning this clone: Antigen unknown. The genes are named according to mouse. From the germline J gene comes the end of the CDR3, since the read stops 1 residue before it.

General study results and limits: TCR repertoires tracked anatomic similarity, regardless of disease or transplant status. Across patients, clones rarely overlapped, yet motif clusters were shared tissue-specifically.

In germline, CDR1 is NNHDY, CDR2 SYVADS. The V gene lost 3 bases and the J gene lost 3 bases, with 11 bases spanning the gap. CDR3 length equals 14 residues. This receptor was taken from a female BALB/c mouse in good health. The strain's MHC: H2-d. Sequenced sample: spleen. V is TRBV13-3 and J is TRBJ2-3, with D tentatively TRBD1 or TRBD2 (6 bases each). CDR3 DNA, as far as it was read: TGTGCCAGCAGTGGGGGGCGGAGGGCAGAAACGCTGTAT. Encoded protein: CASSGGRRAETLY. The entire CDR3 protein is CASSGGRRAETLYF.